The 23 T cell receptor beta chains presented below share a single source sample, sequenced in a study of T cells in Graves' hyperthyroidism and ophthalmopathy. The TCR beta CDR3 regions underwent amplification using RNA transcripts as the source. An initial round of RT-PCR targeting the TCR CDR3 relied on the HTBI primer set. TCRdb redid the calling of the multiplex PCR reads with MiXCR, one entry per CDR3 protein. The sample includes around 350,000 distinct CDR3 sequences, about 18% of them seen just once. The sequenced sample consisted of blood. These receptor sequences come from a woman aged 30 to 39 with Graves' hyperthyroidism that later progressed to Graves' ophthalmopathy.

The genes are TRBV6-1 and TRBJ2-7; 8 nucleotides match TRBD2. Germline V gene lookup returns CDR1 MNHNS and CDR2 SASEGT. The CDR3 runs 15 residues. The V and J ends lost 0 bases and 4 bases, in that order; junction bases with no gene match: 5. The CDR3, as DNA: TGTGCCAGCAGTGAAGCTGGGACTAGTATTTACGAGCAGTACTTC. Translating it yields CASSEAGTSIYEQYF.

This clonotype was detected many times. The chain links TRBV29-1 to TRBJ1-1; 9 bases agree with TRBD1. Germline V gene sequence: CDR1 SQVTM, CDR2 ANQGSEA. This CDR3 is 13 amino acids long. J was trimmed by 4 bases and V by 5 bases; bases with no gene match: 5. Here the CDR3 DNA reads TGCAGCGTTTCACAGGGGGCTCCCACTGAAGCTTTCTTT. As protein: CSVSQGAPTEAFF.

This sequence joins TRBV19 and TRBJ1-2, with D unclear. This CDR3 is built from 15 residues. The V end lost 6 bases, the J end lost 2 bases, and 16 bases lay between the germline ends. CDR1 and CDR2 (germline): LNHDA, SQIVND (reference sequence). CDR3 residues: CASSESGTFNYGYTF. As DNA, the CDR3 is TGTGCCAGTAGCGAAAGTGGTACTTTCAACTATGGCTACACCTTC.

This clonotype was counted many times. The chain uses TRBV2 and TRBJ2-2, with 12 bases fitting TRBD2. Germline V lookup: CDR1 SNHLY, CDR2 FYNNEI. V shed 7 bases, J shed 7 bases, and the junction held 7 bases outside the gene matches. CDR3 length equals 15 residues. CDR3 DNA: TGTGCCAGCACCCTAGCGGGGGGGCAGAGCGGGGAGCTGTTTTTT. Translation: CASTLAGGQSGELFF. Complete variable domain (other parts from reference TRBV2 and TRBJ2-2): EPEVTQTPSHQVTQMGQEVILRCVPISNHLYFYWYRQILGQKVEFLVSFYNNEISEKSEIFDDQFSVERPDGSNFTLKIRSTKLEDSAMYFCASTLAGGQSGELFFGEGSRLTVL.

This clonotype occurred many times. The chain recombines TRBV28 with TRBJ1-2; D ambiguous. CDR1 MDHEN and CDR2 SYDVKM come from the germline V gene. V dropped 6 bases and J dropped 5 bases, with 16 bases sitting between them. The CDR3 has 14 amino acids. The DNA for the CDR3 is TGTGCCAGCAGCCTCCCTGGGGTTTGGTATGGCTACACCTTC. Translated, it gives CASSLPGVWYGYTF.

The chain is built from TRBV20-1 and TRBJ1-5, with D possibly matching TRBD1 (5 bases). Germline V gene sequence: CDR1 DFQATT, CDR2 SNEGSKA (reference sequence). V was trimmed by 5 bases and J by 7 bases, leaving 18 bases between them. The CDR3 runs to 14 residues. The CDR3 DNA follows: TGCAGTGCTGGGGACCGGTTTGCAGGACAGCCCCAGCATTTT. This translates into CSAGDRFAGQPQHF.

This clonotype was seen ten or more times. The J gene is TRBJ1-2, the V gene TRBV29-1, with 7 bases aligning to TRBD1. Per the germline V gene, CDR1 is SQVTM and CDR2 is ANQGSEA. V was pared by 2 bases and J by 8 bases, with 17 bases of the junction left unmatched. The CDR3 contains 16 residues. This CDR3 is CSVESEFPRGFGGYTF. The CDR3 DNA sequence: TGCAGCGTTGAAAGCGAATTTCCCAGGGGGTTCGGGGGCTACACCTTC.

The gene calls are TRBV7-2 and TRBJ2-7; 8 bases align to TRBD1. After removal of 4 bases from V and 1 base from J, the junction contained 9 bases not matched to a gene. The CDR3 is 16 residues long. Germline V lookup: CDR1 SGHTA, CDR2 FQGNSA. CDR3 sequence (DNA): TGTGCCAGCAGCTCGACCGGGACAGGCGCATCCTACGAGCAGTACTTC. It translates to CASSSTGTGASYEQYF.

The chain links TRBV6-1 to TRBJ1-5; 9 bases match TRBD1. The length of the CDR3 is 17 residues. Germline values: CDR1 MNHNS, CDR2 SASEGT. Trimming at V came to 5 bases and at J to 7 bases, leaving 15 bases not matched to a gene. CDR3 nucleotide sequence: TGTGCCAGCAGTCCATCCATGACAGGGGGACGAGGCCAGCCCCAGCATTTT. Translating gives CASSPSMTGGRGQPQHF.

This rearrangement joins TRBV11-2 to TRBJ2-7, with 8 positions matching TRBD2. The V gene's germline CDR1 is SGHAT and CDR2 FQNNGV. The CDR3 loop spans 13 amino acids. V dropped 3 bases and J dropped 4; count of bases not matched to a gene: 2. CDR3 region: CASSLTGGYEQYV. The CDR3 DNA reads TGTGCCAGCAGCTTGACGGGAGGGTACGAGCAGTACGTC.

This clonotype has more than one count but fewer than ten. The genes are TRBV6-6 and TRBJ1-4; no clear D. The CDR3 runs to 14 residues. The germline V gene encodes CDR1 MNHNY and CDR2 SVGAGI (reference sequence). Trimming took 2 bases from V and 0 from J, leaving 4 bases between them. The CDR3 DNA reads TGTGCCAGCAGTTACATGACAACTAATGAAAAACTGTTTTTT. Translated: CASSYMTTNEKLFF.

V and J are TRBV19 and TRBJ1-3; D call uncertain. Per the germline V gene, CDR1 is LNHDA and CDR2 is SQIVND (reference sequence). The CDR3 totals 15 residues. V lost 4 bases and J 0 bases, leaving 10 bases between the germline ends. CDR3 nucleotides: TGTGCCAGTAGTAATGGGCGATCCTCTGGAAACACCATATATTTT. Its protein is CASSNGRSSGNTIYF.

This clonotype has more than one count but fewer than ten. One junction end does not reproduce the germline sequence, and a read error may be involved. The rearrangement links TRBV7-7 to TRBJ2-3; 13 nucleotides agree with TRBD2. Germline-derived CDR1 and CDR2 are SSHAT and FNYEAQ (reference sequence). The CDR3 contains 16 residues. CDR3 sequence: CASSRGTSGITDTQYF. The DNA for the CDR3 is TGTGCTAGCAGCCGTGGGACTAGCGGGATAACAGATACGCAGTATTTT.

This clonotype was seen only a few times. The V gene is TRBV5-1, the J gene TRBJ2-1; D possibly corresponds to TRBD2 (5 bases). Germline values: CDR1 SGHRS, CDR2 YFSETQ. Trimming took 3 bases from V and 5 from J, leaving 12 bases between them. The CDR3 has 14 residues. CDR3 in amino acids: CASSSLTTNNEQFF. CDR3 nucleotide sequence: TGCGCCAGCAGCTCCCTGACTACCAACAATGAGCAGTTCTTC. The full variable domain, rest sourced from reference TRBV5-1 and TRBJ2-1, is KAGVTQTPRYLIKTRGQQVTLSCSPISGHRSVSWYQQTPGQGLQFLFEYFSETQRNKGNFPGRFSGRQFSNSRSEMNVSTLELGDSALYLCASSSLTTNNEQFFGPGTRLTVL.

This clonotype came up many times. V is TRBV27 and J is TRBJ1-1, with 8 bases aligning to TRBD1. V was clipped by 6 bases and J by 2 bases; unmatched bases: 2. The CDR3 consists of 13 residues. CDR1 and CDR2 (germline): MNHEY, SMNVEV (reference sequence). The CDR3 coding sequence is TGTGCCAGCAGGACAGGGGTTAACACTGAAGCTTTCTTT. This sequence encodes CASRTGVNTEAFF.

This clonotype was detected a few times. This sequence joins TRBV28 and TRBJ1-1, with D unresolved. Germline CDR1 MDHEN, CDR2 SYDVKM. V shed 4 bases and J shed 2 bases, with 17 bases lying between them. The CDR3 is 16 amino acids. CDR3 amino acids: CASSSNLLSVNTEAFF. CDR3 bases: TGTGCCAGCAGTTCTAATCTACTTTCCGTCAACACTGAAGCTTTCTTT.

This clonotype was seen ten or more times. J is TRBJ1-1 and V is TRBV12-3 or TRBV12-4; TRBD1 agrees at 9 bases. The CDR3 consists of 14 residues. V trimming: 6 bases; J trimming: 5 bases; junction bases outside the gene matches: 7. CDR3 region: CASRKGQGLTEAFF. CDR3 sequence (DNA): TGTGCCAGCAGGAAAGGACAGGGGTTGACTGAAGCTTTCTTT.

This clonotype was recorded many times. CDR3 nucleotides: TGTGCCAGCAGCGGACACTCCTACGAGCAGTACTTC. It encodes CASSGHSYEQYF. The chain is built from TRBV3-1 and TRBJ2-7; maybe TRBD1 (5 bases). This CDR3 contains 12 residues. Germline-derived CDR1 and CDR2 are LGHDT and YNNKEL (reference sequence). Trimming stripped 5 bases from V and 0 bases from J, with 5 bases between.

This clonotype was picked up many times. The chain couples TRBV20-1 to TRBJ2-1, with D unclear. Germline assignment: CDR1 DFQATT and CDR2 SNEGSKA (reference sequence). CDR3 length: 13 residues. The V end was cut by 4 bases, the J end by 5 bases, with 12 bases between. The CDR3 sequence is CSATPNSDNEQFF. DNA of the CDR3: TGCAGTGCTACCCCCAACAGTGACAATGAGCAGTTCTTC.

This clonotype occurred many times. This rearrangement joins TRBV27 to TRBJ2-1, with TRBD1 matching 8 bases. Trimming at V came to 3 bases and at J to 7 bases, leaving 11 bases not matched to a gene. CDR1 and CDR2 (germline): MNHEY, SMNVEV (reference sequence). This CDR3 has 16 residues. CDR3 bases: TGTGCCAGCAGTTTCTTGGGCAGGGGGCATTTGAATGAGCAGTTCTTC. This translates into CASSFLGRGHLNEQFF.

This clonotype was recorded at least ten times. The rearrangement uses TRBV10-3 and TRBJ1-3; D not resolved. Between the trimmed V and J ends, which lost 0 bases and 0 bases, there was a span of 12 bases. The germline V gene has CDR1 ENHRY and CDR2 SYGVKD. The CDR3 has 17 amino acids. The CDR3 is CAISESVWQTSGNTIYF. The CDR3 DNA is TGTGCCATCAGTGAGTCTGTATGGCAGACCTCTGGAAACACCATATATTTT.

This clonotype was detected many times. The genes are TRBV7-2 and TRBJ2-5; possibly TRBD2 for D (6 bases). Germline V gene data show CDR1 as SGHTA and CDR2 as FQGNSA. V lost 1 base and J lost 7, with 28 bases in between. This CDR3 is built from 19 residues. The CDR3 loop is CASSLGIGVAANLPPTQYF. The CDR3 DNA follows: TGTGCCAGCAGCTTAGGGATTGGGGTAGCGGCGAATCTACCTCCGACCCAGTACTTC.

The V and J genes are TRBV7-9 and TRBJ1-5; D uncertain. This CDR3 has 18 amino acids. V was trimmed by 2 bases and J by 4 bases, leaving 21 bases between them. Germline V gives CDR1 SEHNR, CDR2 FQNEAQ (reference sequence). CDR3 DNA sequence: TGTGCCAGCAGCTTAACTTTCCCCTCCCGCAGCGAGAATCAGCCCCAGCATTTT. Its translation is CASSLTFPSRSENQPQHF.